What follows is one TCR beta chain and its context. The antigen is undetermined. All of the isolated RNA was reverse transcribed, so expressed TCRB transcripts were sequenced. Assay: immunoSEQ multiplex PCR; the TCRdb copy retains only in-frame clones and omits some. The data contain about 150,000 clones, 11% of them seen just once; the ten biggest clones take up roughly 2%. The germline gives CDR1 MNHEY, CDR2 SVGAGI. Trimming pared 9 bases from V and 4 bases from J, leaving 19 bases between. This CDR3 comprises 14 residues. This sample was taken from a study of beta chain features in type 1 diabetes. Study results and limitations: Shortening that was moderate but significant affected the TCRB CDR3s of Type 1 diabetes patients in all four CD4+ subsets. For patients and controls alike, PCR might favor shorter templates to the same degree.

The origin of this receptor is a man younger than 35 in good health. The genes are TRBV6-5 and TRBJ2-7; D uncertain. The sample was central memory CD4+ T cells from blood. In nucleotides, the CDR3 is TGTGCCAGTTCGCCTCTCGGGCTTAGGTACGAGCAGTACTTC. It codes for CASSPLGLRYEQYF.